The 16 T cell receptor beta chains below were found in one sample sequenced in a study of blood T cell repertoires in COVID-19. The protocol was immunoSEQ multiplex PCR, while the TCRdb copy is restricted to in-frame clones and leaves out a portion. Among some 180,000 clones listed, 75% to 90% were seen once. The sample consisted of PBMCs or T cells enriched from blood (not recorded which). These receptors originate from a man in his forties or fifties who had recovered from COVID-19.

The CDR3 DNA reads as TGTGGGGTCACCCCAGGGGAGTATCGGCCCCAGCATTTT. This codes for CGVTPGEYRPQHF. The chain is built from TRBV28 and TRBJ1-5; a possible D gene is TRBD1 (6 bases). This CDR3 region has 13 residues. The germline V gene has CDR1 MDHEN and CDR2 SYDVKM.

This clone was detected once. The chain carries TRBV9 and TRBJ2-3; D may be TRBD1 (6 bases). Germline values: CDR1 SGDLS, CDR2 YYNGEE. The CDR3 consists of 15 residues. V was trimmed by 1 base and J by 6 bases, leaving 15 bases between them. In DNA, the CDR3 is TGTGCCAGCAGCGTAATTCAGGGGCCTCCTGATACGCAGTATTTT. This sequence encodes CASSVIQGPPDTQYF.

The count of this clone is one. The V and J genes are TRBV28 and TRBJ1-4, with 9 bases aligning to TRBD1. Germline V gives CDR1 MDHEN, CDR2 SYDVKM. V gave up 6 bases and J gave up 0 bases; unmatched junction bases: 20. The CDR3 extends over 21 amino acids. The CDR3 sequence: CASSPTGGLIISAPTNEKLFF. DNA for the CDR3: TGTGCCAGCAGCCCGACAGGGGGACTGATAATTTCGGCTCCAACTAATGAAAAACTGTTTTTT.

The chain recombines TRBV28 with TRBJ2-7, with TRBD2 matching over 15 bases. V was pared by 5 bases and J by 1 base, with 9 bases of the junction left unmatched. Germline V gives CDR1 MDHEN, CDR2 SYDVKM. The CDR3 length is 18 residues. CDR3 DNA: TGTGCCAGCAGTGCGGTCGGACTAGCGGGAGGGTATTCCTACGAGCAGTACTTC. Its protein product is CASSAVGLAGGYSYEQYF.

The CDR3 is CASSFFGLRTMNTEAFF. The DNA of the CDR3 is TGTGCCAGCAGCTTTTTCGGGCTAAGGACAATGAACACTGAAGCTTTCTTT. The V call is TRBV5-6, the J call TRBJ1-1; weak D call: TRBD1 (5 bases). The V end was cut by 2 bases, the J end by 0 bases, with 17 bases between. Germline CDR1 reads SGHDT; CDR2 reads YYEEEE. The CDR3 totals 17 residues.

J is TRBJ2-1 and V is TRBV7-9, with D uncertain. The germline gives CDR1 SEHNR, CDR2 FQNEAQ (reference sequence). There are 14 residues in the CDR3. Trimming took 6 bases from V and 3 from J, leaving 12 bases between them. CDR3 DNA: TGTGCCAGCAGTCCCATAGCCCTCTACAATGAGCAGTTCTTC. Amino acids: CASSPIALYNEQFF.

The chain links TRBV19 to TRBJ1-2; D unclear. CDR1 LNHDA and CDR2 SQIVND come from the germline V gene (reference sequence). The germline V and J ends were trimmed by 6 bases and 7 bases, with 12 bases remaining between them. The CDR3 is 12 amino acids. The CDR3 here is CASSLSGGGYTF. In nucleotides, the CDR3 is TGTGCCAGTAGCCTATCGGGTGGTGGCTACACCTTC.

The chain couples TRBV9 to TRBJ2-2; D possibly corresponds to TRBD2 (5 bases). The germline V gene has CDR1 SGDLS and CDR2 YYNGEE. Trimming removed 0 bases at V and 4 bases at J, with 13 bases between. The CDR3 covers 16 residues. The CDR3 bases are TGTGCCAGCAGCGTAGCCGGGATGGGAGCCACCGGGGAGCTGTTTTTT. Protein sequence: CASSVAGMGATGELFF.

The J gene is TRBJ1-4, the V gene TRBV25-1; 8 bases are shared with TRBD1. Germline lookup yields CDR1 MGHDK and CDR2 SYGVNS. V gave up 0 bases and J gave up 7 bases; unmatched junction bases: 4. The CDR3 has 15 amino acids. CDR3 loop: CASSEYQGAGEKLFF. The CDR3 DNA follows: TGTGCCAGCAGTGAATATCAGGGGGCCGGTGAAAAACTGTTTTTT.

The chain links TRBV27 to TRBJ2-2; D may be TRBD2 (5 bases). Germline-derived CDR1 and CDR2 are MNHEY and SMNVEV (reference sequence). The CDR3 loop spans 15 amino acids. The V end was cut by 4 bases, the J end by 3 bases, with 12 bases between. CDR3 region: CASSYSGFDTGELFF. The CDR3 DNA follows: TGTGCCAGCAGTTACTCGGGATTCGACACCGGGGAGCTGTTTTTT.

This chain joins TRBV7-9 and TRBJ2-3, with D possibly being TRBD2 (6 bases). The length of the CDR3 is 14 residues. The V and J ends lost 4 bases and 6 bases respectively, with 14 bases between them. Looked up from germline, CDR1 is SEHNR and CDR2 is FQNEAQ (reference sequence). The CDR3 DNA reads as TGTGCCAGCAGCTCACGACTAGTTATGGATACGCAGTATTTT. Protein product: CASSSRLVMDTQYF.

The rearrangement links TRBV6-5 to TRBJ2-7; D unclear. CDR3 length: 14 amino acids. Trimming pared 8 bases from V and 4 bases from J, leaving 18 bases between. CDR1 MNHEY and CDR2 SVGAGI come from the germline V gene. The CDR3 region has the DNA TGTGCCAGCGGCGCGCGGATCACAAGTTACGAGCAGTACTTC. It translates to CASGARITSYEQYF.

The chain has TRBV30 and TRBJ1-5; a possible D gene is TRBD1 (6 bases). Germline lookup yields CDR1 GTSNPN and CDR2 SVGIG (reference sequence). V was pared by 3 bases and J by 5 bases, with 11 bases between. This CDR3 is 13 amino acids long. Here the CDR3 reads CAWSGGGDQPQHF. CDR3 sequence (DNA): TGTGCCTGGAGCGGAGGGGGGGATCAGCCCCAGCATTTT.

The chain carries TRBV5-1 and TRBJ2-2; D may be TRBD1 (7 bases). Germline values: CDR1 SGHRS, CDR2 YFSETQ. CDR3 length: 15 residues. V was clipped by 6 bases and J by 3 bases, with 15 bases between them. In DNA, the CDR3 is TGCGCCAGCATCCCAGGGGGAGGAGACACCGGGGAGCTGTTTTTT. It specifies CASIPGGGDTGELFF.

This chain connects TRBV20-1 to TRBJ2-5, with 9 bases aligning to TRBD2. Germline-derived CDR1 and CDR2 are DFQATT and SNEGSKA (reference sequence). The CDR3 is 11 residues long. The V and J ends lost 7 bases and 3 bases, in that order; junction bases with no gene match: 0. The CDR3 loop reads CSGGGEETQYF. The CDR3, as DNA: TGCAGTGGCGGGGGGGAAGAGACCCAGTACTTC.

This chain connects TRBV27 to TRBJ2-2, with 7 bases matching TRBD1. V gave up 6 bases and J gave up 4 bases; unmatched junction bases: 8. Looked up from germline, CDR1 is MNHEY and CDR2 is SMNVEV (reference sequence). The CDR3 loop spans 15 amino acids. The CDR3 spells CASRDRLKGTGELFF. As DNA, the CDR3 is TGTGCCAGCAGGGACAGGCTAAAGGGCACCGGGGAGCTGTTTTTT.